Each of the 29 T cell receptor beta chains below was sequenced from the same sample in a study of OX40 agonist ivuxolimab in advanced cancers. The method was the immunoSEQ multiplex PCR assay. Drawn from immuneACCESS, this table holds only the in-frame rearrangements with V and J called that TCRdb kept. Clones are partly lost; checked studies trace under half to an unresolved V gene and leave the rest unexplained. Across this sample there are around 6,600 clones, with roughly 70% seen only once. Together, the top ten hold almost 60% of the sample. Source: CD4+ or CD8+ T cells sorted from blood, taken in a trial of the OX40 agonist ivuxolimab. The receptors originated from an adult with an advanced solid tumor such as melanoma, head and neck, liver or kidney cancer.

The CDR3 sequence: CATSNRPDRTPQHF. As DNA, the CDR3 is TGTGCCACCAGCAACCGACCGGACAGAACGCCCCAGCATTTT. The chain employs TRBV15 and TRBJ1-5; D might be TRBD1 (6 bases). The V gene lost 4 bases and the J gene lost 9 bases, with 16 bases spanning the gap. Per the germline V gene, CDR1 is LNHNV and CDR2 is YYDKDF (reference sequence). The CDR3 is made up of 14 amino acids.

V usage is TRBV5-6 and J usage is TRBJ1-6; 8 bases line up with TRBD1. Germline V gives CDR1 SGHDT, CDR2 YYEEEE. CDR3 length: 13 residues. V shed 7 bases, J shed 7 bases, and the junction held 4 bases outside the gene matches. The CDR3 region is CASGQGANSPLHF. Written as DNA, the CDR3 is TGTGCCAGCGGACAGGGTGCCAATTCACCCCTCCACTTT.

The chain combines TRBV28 with TRBJ2-7; 9 nucleotides match TRBD1. Losses at the gene ends were 6 bases for V and 4 bases for J; bases not matched to a gene: 7. The germline V gene has CDR1 MDHEN and CDR2 SYDVKM. The CDR3 spans 14 residues. In DNA, the CDR3 is TGTGCCAGCAGGGGACAGGGAGGTCGGTACGAGCAGTACTTC. It encodes CASRGQGGRYEQYF.

The chain uses TRBV6-1 and TRBJ2-7; D gene unclear. V shed 0 bases and J shed 5 bases, with 14 bases lying between them. CDR1 is MNHNS, CDR2 SASEGT, per germline. This CDR3 is 15 amino acids long. The CDR3: CASSEAPTLTDEQYF. The CDR3 bases are TGTGCCAGCAGTGAAGCTCCGACCCTGACGGACGAGCAGTACTTC.

This clone was found many times. The rearrangement links TRBV11-2 to TRBJ2-1; 11 nucleotides line up with TRBD2. Unmatched junction bases numbered 2, after V lost 3 bases and J lost 4 bases. Germline V gives CDR1 SGHAT, CDR2 FQNNGV. The CDR3 consists of 15 residues. The CDR3 bases are TGTGCCAGCAGCTTGGGACTAGCGGAATACAATGAGCAGTTCTTC. Amino acids: CASSLGLAEYNEQFF.

The chain recombines TRBV7-2 with TRBJ2-1; 9 bases map to TRBD2. This CDR3 contains 15 residues. Germline V gene lookup returns CDR1 SGHTA and CDR2 FQGNSA. The ends lost 5 bases at V and 7 bases at J; junction bases unmatched: 9. In DNA form, the CDR3 reads TGTGCCAGCAGCCAGACTAGCGGAGCTAAGAATGAGCAGTTCTTC. It is translated as CASSQTSGAKNEQFF.

Here the CDR3 DNA reads TGTGCCAGCAGCGCCGGGACTAGCCTTTGGGAGCAGTACTTC. It encodes CASSAGTSLWEQYF. The rearrangement joins TRBV11-2 to TRBJ2-7; 9 positions agree with TRBD2. This CDR3 is 14 amino acids long. In germline, CDR1 is SGHAT, CDR2 FQNNGV. V was clipped by 5 bases and J by 7 bases; unmatched bases: 9.

The CDR3 nucleotides read TGTGCCAGCAGTTACTCCGAGGGCGCCGGGGAGCTGTTTTTT. Translated, it gives CASSYSEGAGELFF. The V gene is TRBV6-5, the J gene TRBJ2-2, with D tentatively TRBD2 (5 bases). Germline values: CDR1 MNHEY, CDR2 SVGAGI. V lost 0 bases and J lost 6, with 8 bases in between. This CDR3 spans 14 amino acids.

This sequence joins TRBV19 and TRBJ1-1; D is possibly TRBD1 (5 bases). Germline CDR1 and CDR2: LNHDA and SQIVND (reference sequence). Trimming removed 3 bases from V and 2 bases from J, with 10 bases in between. The CDR3 totals 14 residues. CDR3 bases: TGTGCCAGTAGTATTGCAGGGCTAAACACTGAAGCTTTCTTT. Amino acid sequence: CASSIAGLNTEAFF.

The rearrangement joins TRBV6-1 to TRBJ2-2; D not certain. CDR1 and CDR2 from the germline V gene are MNHNS and SASEGT. Trimming shortened V by 4 bases and J by 8 bases, and 8 bases separated the two germline ends. This CDR3 is 12 amino acids long. In DNA form, the CDR3 reads TGTGCCAGCAGTGTGACTGCGGGGGAGCTGTTTTTT. It is translated as CASSVTAGELFF.

This chain joins TRBV28 and TRBJ1-5; 9 bases map to TRBD1. The CDR3 totals 14 residues. Germline CDR1 and CDR2: MDHEN and SYDVKM. V lost 8 bases and J lost 6; bases outside the gene matches: 8. The CDR3 protein is CASHTGGEFQPQHF. In DNA form, the CDR3 reads TGTGCCAGCCATACAGGGGGCGAATTTCAGCCCCAGCATTTT. Full variable domain (outside the CDR3, taken from reference TRBV28 and TRBJ1-5): DVKVTQSSRYLVKRTGEKVFLECVQDMDHENMFWYRQDPGLGLRLIYFSYDVKMKEKGDIPEGYSVSREKKERFSLILESASTNQTSMYLCASHTGGEFQPQHFGDGTRLSIL.

In this sample, this clone turned up a few times. The genes are TRBV7-9 and TRBJ2-7, with D tentatively TRBD1 (5 bases). The germline V gene has CDR1 SEHNR and CDR2 FQNEAQ (reference sequence). The V gene lost 5 bases and the J gene lost 0 bases, with 8 bases spanning the gap. CDR3 length equals 13 residues. The CDR3 sequence is CASSAGISYEQYF. The CDR3 DNA reads TGTGCCAGCAGCGCAGGGATCTCCTACGAGCAGTACTTC.

This clone has just a few counts. The chain joins TRBV6-5 to TRBJ2-1, with 10 bases that match TRBD2. Germline lookup yields CDR1 MNHEY and CDR2 SVGAGI. The V gene end was trimmed by 6 bases and the J gene end by 12 bases; junction bases not matched to a gene: 8. The CDR3 is made up of 13 amino acids. CDR3: CASSRSGRATQFF. In DNA, the CDR3 is TGTGCCAGCAGCCGAAGCGGGAGGGCCACGCAGTTCTTC.

CDR3 DNA sequence: TGTGCCAGCAGCTTAGATGTGACAGGGGCATATGAGCAGTTCTTC. Its translation is CASSLDVTGAYEQFF. V is TRBV7-9 and J is TRBJ2-1; 8 bases align to TRBD1. Losses at the gene ends were 1 base for V and 8 bases for J; bases not matched to a gene: 7. Germline V gene lookup returns CDR1 SEHNR and CDR2 FQNEAQ (reference sequence). The CDR3 spans 15 residues.

The table lists this clone with a count of one. The chain recombines TRBV9 with TRBJ2-1, with TRBD1 matching 8 bases. Germline assignment: CDR1 SGDLS and CDR2 YYNGEE. The CDR3 sequence is 15 residues long. V lost 1 base, J lost 8 bases, and 8 bases stayed unmatched. The CDR3 bases are TGTGCCAGCAGCGTACAAAAGACAGGGGCCCATGAGCAGTTCTTC. It is translated as CASSVQKTGAHEQFF.

The chain has TRBV6-5 and TRBJ2-2, with D uncertain. Trimming pared 2 bases from V and 6 bases from J, leaving 4 bases between. The germline V gene has CDR1 MNHEY and CDR2 SVGAGI. CDR3 length: 12 residues. The CDR3 region is CASSYGSGELFF. CDR3 sequence (DNA): TGTGCCAGCAGTTACGGGTCCGGGGAGCTGTTTTTT.

The chain links TRBV4-3 to TRBJ2-1; 10 positions agree with TRBD1. The CDR3 covers 18 residues. The germline gives CDR1 LGHNA, CDR2 YSLEER. V gave up 0 bases and J gave up 4 bases; unmatched junction bases: 9. The CDR3 protein is CASSQDRAGTGEYNEQFF. The CDR3 nucleotides read TGCGCCAGCAGCCAAGATCGGGCCGGGACAGGGGAGTACAATGAGCAGTTCTTC.

J is TRBJ2-1 and V is TRBV7-6; weak D call: TRBD2 (6 bases). Trimming shortened V by 0 bases and J by 4 bases, and 16 bases separated the two germline ends. The CDR3 is 17 amino acids. Per the germline V gene, CDR1 is SGHVS and CDR2 is FNYEAQ. CDR3 protein: CASSLALSGAVYNEQFF. The CDR3 region has the DNA TGTGCCAGCAGCTTAGCGCTGTCGGGAGCTGTGTACAATGAGCAGTTCTTC.

With regard to this clone: The junction shows a germline mismatch at one end, possibly a read error. The V gene is TRBV6-6, the J gene TRBJ2-2, with D maybe TRBD1 (5 bases). This CDR3 has 14 residues. Germline loops: CDR1 MNHNY, CDR2 SVGAGI (reference sequence). The CDR3 DNA is TGTGCCAGCAGTCACTCATACAGGCCCGGGGAGCTGTTTTTT. It encodes CASSHSYRPGELFF.

The V and J genes are TRBV9 and TRBJ2-7; a weak D match, TRBD2 (6 bases). Trimming left V 2 bases short and J 5 bases short, with 11 bases between. The germline V gene encodes CDR1 SGDLS and CDR2 YYNGEE. The CDR3 is made up of 13 amino acids. CDR3 sequence (DNA): TGTGCCAGCAGCGTCCTATGGGGGGACGAGCAGTACTTC. It is translated as CASSVLWGDEQYF. The full variable domain, its missing parts supplied by reference TRBV9 and TRBJ2-7, is DSGVTQTPKHLITATGQRVTLRCSPRSGDLSVYWYQQSLDQGLQFLIQYYNGEERAKGNILERFSAQQFPDLHSELNLSSLELGDSALYFCASSVLWGDEQYFGPGTRLTVT.

Relative to its sample, this clone is medium-sized. The genes are TRBV18 and TRBJ1-5; D gene uncertain. The germline V gene encodes CDR1 KGHSH and CDR2 LQKENI. The CDR3 covers 13 residues. V dropped 6 bases and J dropped 7 bases, with 13 bases sitting between them. The CDR3 loop is CASSHRSSQPQHF. As DNA, the CDR3 is TGTGCCAGCTCGCATCGGTCCAGCCAGCCCCAGCATTTT.

The rearrangement uses TRBV12-5 and TRBJ2-3; D possibly corresponds to TRBD2 (6 bases). CDR1 and CDR2 (germline): LGHNT, FRNRAP. V was shortened by 5 bases and J by 7 bases, with 13 bases between the two germline ends. CDR3 length: 13 amino acids. The CDR3 DNA sequence: TGTGCTAGTGGTCCGCGGGACTCCTATACGCAGTATTTT. It specifies CASGPRDSYTQYF.

This clone has only a few counts. The rearrangement joins TRBV6-5 to TRBJ1-2; D is undetermined. The germline V gene has CDR1 MNHEY and CDR2 SVGAGI. Between the trimmed V and J ends, which lost 6 bases and 3 bases, there was a span of 2 bases. This CDR3 spans 10 amino acids. CDR3 in DNA: TGTGCCAGCAGCGACTATGGCTACACCTTC. Translating it yields CASSDYGYTF.

The rearrangement uses TRBV11-2 and TRBJ1-1; D may be TRBD1 (6 bases). The CDR3 runs 16 residues. CDR1 and CDR2 (germline): SGHAT, FQNNGV. The ends were cut back, 5 bases at V and 5 bases at J, with 21 bases in the middle. The CDR3 DNA reads TGTGCCAGCAGCCTCTCGGGCAGGGGAGGAACAACTGAAGCTTTCTTT. It is translated as CASSLSGRGGTTEAFF. The full variable domain, completed using reference TRBV11-2 and TRBJ1-1, is EAGVAQSPRYKIIEKRQSVAFWCNPISGHATLYWYQQILGQGPKLLIQFQNNGVVDDSQLPKDRFSAERLKGVDSTLKIQPAKLEDSAVYLCASSLSGRGGTTEAFFGQGTRLTVV.

This clone was observed a few times. The gene calls are TRBV4-3 and TRBJ2-2; 7 bases are shared with TRBD1. Germline trimming cut 0 bases from V and 6 bases from J; bases unmatched to any gene: 7. The CDR3 consists of 16 residues. In germline, CDR1 is LGHNA, CDR2 YSLEER. In nucleotides, the CDR3 is TGCGCCAGCAGCCAAGAAATTCCAGGGGGATCCGGGGAGCTGTTTTTT. It translates to CASSQEIPGGSGELFF.

J is TRBJ1-1 and V is TRBV6-5; D ambiguous. V lost 0 bases to trimming and J lost 3 bases, with 11 bases between them. Germline CDR1 and CDR2: MNHEY and SVGAGI. The CDR3 length is 15 residues. The CDR3 nucleotides read TGTGCCAGCAGTTACTCAGGTCCCCCTTACACTGAAGCTTTCTTT. It translates to CASSYSGPPYTEAFF.

This chain links TRBV11-3 with TRBJ2-5; D unclear. The CDR3 spans 14 residues. The germline V gene encodes CDR1 SGHNT and CDR2 YENEEA. V gave up 5 bases and J gave up 5 bases, with 15 bases separating them. The CDR3 nucleotides are TGTGCCAGCAGCGCACGGGCCGAAAGGGAGACCCAGTACTTC. Protein product: CASSARAERETQYF.

This sequence joins TRBV6-5 and TRBJ2-7; the D gene is possibly TRBD1 (5 bases). This CDR3 spans 13 amino acids. Germline CDR1 reads MNHEY; CDR2 reads SVGAGI. Trimming pared 2 bases from V and 2 bases from J, leaving 7 bases between. DNA for the CDR3: TGTGCCAGCAGTTACCAGGGAACCTACGAGCAGTACTTC. Translated: CASSYQGTYEQYF.

The rearrangement joins TRBV13 to TRBJ2-7; possible D gene TRBD2, 6 bases. The CDR3 extends over 13 amino acids. The germline V gene encodes CDR1 PRHDT and CDR2 FYEKMQ (reference sequence). Between the trimmed V and J ends, which lost 5 bases and 2 bases, there was a span of 10 bases. This CDR3 is CASSPGLTYEQYF. The DNA of the CDR3 is TGTGCCAGCAGCCCGGGACTGACCTACGAGCAGTACTTC.